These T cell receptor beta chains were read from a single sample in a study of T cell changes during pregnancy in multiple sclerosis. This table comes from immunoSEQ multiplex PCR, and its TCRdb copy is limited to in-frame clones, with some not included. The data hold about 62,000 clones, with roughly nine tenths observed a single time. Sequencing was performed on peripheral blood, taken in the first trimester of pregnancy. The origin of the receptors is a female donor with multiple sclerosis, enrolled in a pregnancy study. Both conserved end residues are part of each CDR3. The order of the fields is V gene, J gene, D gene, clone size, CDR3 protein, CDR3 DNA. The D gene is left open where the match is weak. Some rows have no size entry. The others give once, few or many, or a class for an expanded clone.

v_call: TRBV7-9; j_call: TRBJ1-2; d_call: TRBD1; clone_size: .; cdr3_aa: CASSFNGEVGGGYTF; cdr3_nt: TGTGCCAGCAGCTTCAATGGGGAAGTAGGGGGCGGCTACACCTTC
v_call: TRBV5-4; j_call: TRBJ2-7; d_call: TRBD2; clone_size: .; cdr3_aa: CASSLTGGRDEQYF; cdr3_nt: TGTGCCAGCAGCCTCACGGGCGGGAGGGACGAGCAGTACTTC
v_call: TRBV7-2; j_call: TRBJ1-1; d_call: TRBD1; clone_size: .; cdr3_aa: CASSRTGANTEAFF; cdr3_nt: TGTGCCAGCAGCCGGACAGGGGCGAACACTGAAGCTTTCTTT
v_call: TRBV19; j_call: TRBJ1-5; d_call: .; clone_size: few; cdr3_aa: CASSYRNQPQHF; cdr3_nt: TGTGCCAGTAGCTACAGGAATCAGCCCCAGCATTTT
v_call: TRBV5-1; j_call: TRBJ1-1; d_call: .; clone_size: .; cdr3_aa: CASSRAGEGNTEAFF; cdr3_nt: TGCGCCAGCAGTCGAGCAGGGGAGGGAAACACTGAAGCTTTCTTT
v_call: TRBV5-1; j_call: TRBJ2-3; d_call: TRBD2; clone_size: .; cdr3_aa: CASSLDPASGGVDTQYF; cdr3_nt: TGCGCCAGCAGCTTGGATCCGGCTAGCGGGGGGGTGGATACGCAGTATTTT
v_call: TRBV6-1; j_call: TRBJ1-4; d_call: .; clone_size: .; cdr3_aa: CASSELTNEKLFF; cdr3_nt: TGTGCCAGCAGTGAACTGACTAATGAAAAACTGTTTTTT
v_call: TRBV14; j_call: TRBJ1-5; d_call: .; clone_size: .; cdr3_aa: CASSPGSNQPQHF; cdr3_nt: TGTGCCAGCAGCCCAGGGAGCAATCAGCCCCAGCATTTT
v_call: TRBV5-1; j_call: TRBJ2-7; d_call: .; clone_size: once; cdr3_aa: CASSLGLQGRRYEQYF; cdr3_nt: TGCGCCAGCAGCTTGGGGTTACAGGGAAGGCGGTACGAGCAGTACTTC
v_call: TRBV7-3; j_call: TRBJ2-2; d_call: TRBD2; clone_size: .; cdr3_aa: CASSLSLAGSTGELFF; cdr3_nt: TGTGCCAGCAGCCTGTCGCTAGCGGGGAGCACCGGGGAGCTGTTTTTT
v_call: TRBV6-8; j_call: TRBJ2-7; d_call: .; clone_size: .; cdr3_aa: CASSRVQASSYEQYF; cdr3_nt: TGTGCCAGCAGCAGGGTCCAGGCTAGCTCCTACGAGCAGTACTTC
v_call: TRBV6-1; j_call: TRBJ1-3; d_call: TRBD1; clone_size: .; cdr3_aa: CASSETHRGARGNTIYF; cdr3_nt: TGTGCCAGCAGCGAAACCCACAGGGGGGCCAGGGGAAACACCATATATTTT
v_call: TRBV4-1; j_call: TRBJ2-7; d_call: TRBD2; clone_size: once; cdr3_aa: CASSQDGGLAGMRRYEQYF; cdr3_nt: TGCGCCAGCAGCCAAGATGGGGGGCTAGCGGGGATGAGAAGGTACGAGCAGTACTTC
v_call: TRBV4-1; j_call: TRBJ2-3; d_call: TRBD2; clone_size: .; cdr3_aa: CASSLGLAYADTQYF; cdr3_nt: TGCGCCAGCAGCCTGGGACTAGCGTATGCAGATACGCAGTATTTT
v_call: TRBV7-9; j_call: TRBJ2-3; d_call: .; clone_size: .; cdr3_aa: CASSLEVSVNTQYF; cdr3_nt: TGTGCCAGCAGCTTAGAGGTTAGCGTGAATACGCAGTATTTT
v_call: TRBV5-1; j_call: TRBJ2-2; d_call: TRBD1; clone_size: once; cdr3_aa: CASSSGTGVGELFF; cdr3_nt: TGCGCCAGCAGCTCCGGGACAGGGGTCGGGGAGCTGTTTTTT
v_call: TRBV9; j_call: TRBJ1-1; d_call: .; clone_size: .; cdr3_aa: CASSVPERGGNTEAFF; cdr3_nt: TGTGCCAGCAGCGTACCCGAACGAGGAGGGAATACTGAAGCTTTCTTT
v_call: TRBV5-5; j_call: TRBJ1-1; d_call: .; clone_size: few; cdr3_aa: CASRLQGTEAFF; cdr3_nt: TGTGCCAGCAGACTACAGGGTACTGAAGCTTTCTTT
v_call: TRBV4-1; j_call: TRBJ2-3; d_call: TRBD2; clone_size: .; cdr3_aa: CASSQVSRLAGATDTQYF; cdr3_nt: TGCGCCAGCAGCCAAGTCTCCCGACTAGCGGGGGCCACAGATACGCAGTATTTT
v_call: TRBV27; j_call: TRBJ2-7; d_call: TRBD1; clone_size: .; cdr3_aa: CASTTREQGSYEQYF; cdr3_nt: TGTGCCAGCACAACCCGTGAACAGGGGTCCTACGAGCAGTACTTC
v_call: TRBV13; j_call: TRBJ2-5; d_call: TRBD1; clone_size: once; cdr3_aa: CASSLGSGTEETQYF; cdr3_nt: TGTGCCAGCAGCTTAGGGTCAGGGACAGAAGAGACCCAGTACTTC
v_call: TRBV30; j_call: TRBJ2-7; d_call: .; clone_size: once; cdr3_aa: CAWIEDGEQYF; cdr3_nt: TGTGCCTGGATTGAGGATGGCGAGCAGTACTTC
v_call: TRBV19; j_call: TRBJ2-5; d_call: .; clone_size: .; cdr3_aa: CASSRSVGETQYF; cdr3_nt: TGTGCCAGTAGTAGGAGCGTGGGAGAGACCCAGTACTTC
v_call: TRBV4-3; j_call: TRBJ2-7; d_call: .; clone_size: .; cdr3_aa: CASSQEGGLYEQYF; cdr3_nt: TGCGCCAGCAGCCAAGAGGGGGGGCTCTACGAGCAGTACTTC
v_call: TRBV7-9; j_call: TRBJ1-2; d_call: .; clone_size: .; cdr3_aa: CASSPNRVDGYTF; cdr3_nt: TGTGCCAGCAGCCCGAACAGGGTAGATGGCTACACCTTC
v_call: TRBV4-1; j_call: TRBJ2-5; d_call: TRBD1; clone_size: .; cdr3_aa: CASRQGKGQETQYF; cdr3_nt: TGCGCCAGCAGACAGGGGAAGGGCCAAGAGACCCAGTACTTC